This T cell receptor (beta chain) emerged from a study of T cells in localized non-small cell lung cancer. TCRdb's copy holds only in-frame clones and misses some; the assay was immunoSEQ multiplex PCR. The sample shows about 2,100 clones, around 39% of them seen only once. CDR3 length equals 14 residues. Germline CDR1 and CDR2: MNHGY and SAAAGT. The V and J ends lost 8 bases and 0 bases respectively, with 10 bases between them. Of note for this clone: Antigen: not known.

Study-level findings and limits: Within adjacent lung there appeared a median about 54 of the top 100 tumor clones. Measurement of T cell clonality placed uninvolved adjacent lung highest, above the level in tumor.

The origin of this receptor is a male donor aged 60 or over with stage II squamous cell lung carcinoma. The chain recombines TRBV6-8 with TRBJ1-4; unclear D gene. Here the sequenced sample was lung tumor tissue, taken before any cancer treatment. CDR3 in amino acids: CASGDVSTNEKLFF. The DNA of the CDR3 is TGTGCCAGCGGAGACGTTTCAACTAATGAAAAACTGTTTTTT.